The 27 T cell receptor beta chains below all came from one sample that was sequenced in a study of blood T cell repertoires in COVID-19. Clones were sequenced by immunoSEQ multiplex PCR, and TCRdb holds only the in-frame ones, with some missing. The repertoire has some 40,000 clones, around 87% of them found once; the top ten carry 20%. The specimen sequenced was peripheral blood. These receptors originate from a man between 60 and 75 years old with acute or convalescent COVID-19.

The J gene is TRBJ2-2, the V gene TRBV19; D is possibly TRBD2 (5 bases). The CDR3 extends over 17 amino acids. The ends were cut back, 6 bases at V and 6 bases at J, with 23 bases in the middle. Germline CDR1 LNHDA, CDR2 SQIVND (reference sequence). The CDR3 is CASSPLGKGAGAGELFF. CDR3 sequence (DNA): TGTGCCAGTAGCCCACTTGGAAAGGGAGCTGGCGCCGGGGAGCTGTTTTTT.

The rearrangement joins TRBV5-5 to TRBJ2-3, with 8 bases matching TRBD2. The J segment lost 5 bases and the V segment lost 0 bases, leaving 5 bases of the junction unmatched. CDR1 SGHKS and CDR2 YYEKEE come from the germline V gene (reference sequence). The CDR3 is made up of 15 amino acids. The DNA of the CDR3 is TGTGCCAGCAGCTTGGACTGGGCGGGAGGAGATACGCAGTATTTT. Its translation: CASSLDWAGGDTQYF.

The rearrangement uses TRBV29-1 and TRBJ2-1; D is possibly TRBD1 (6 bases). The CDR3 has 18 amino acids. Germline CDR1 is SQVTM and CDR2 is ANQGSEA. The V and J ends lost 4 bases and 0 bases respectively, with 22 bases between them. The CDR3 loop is CSVGGRQATTSSYNEQFF. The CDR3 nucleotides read TGCAGCGTTGGGGGGAGACAGGCAACAACCAGCTCCTACAATGAGCAGTTCTTC.

CDR3 in DNA: TGTGCCACCGGAAGGAGCACTGAAGCTTTCTTT. Protein product: CATGRSTEAFF. J is TRBJ1-1 and V is TRBV28, with D uncertain. V lost 10 bases and J 4 bases, leaving 10 bases between the germline ends. Germline V CDR1 and CDR2: MDHEN, SYDVKM. CDR3 length equals 11 residues.

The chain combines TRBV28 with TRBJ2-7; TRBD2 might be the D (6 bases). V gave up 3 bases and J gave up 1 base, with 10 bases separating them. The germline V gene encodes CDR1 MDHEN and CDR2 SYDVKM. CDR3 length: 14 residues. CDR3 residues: CASSLAGLSYEQYF. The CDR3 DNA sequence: TGTGCCAGCAGTTTGGCGGGACTTTCCTACGAGCAGTACTTC.

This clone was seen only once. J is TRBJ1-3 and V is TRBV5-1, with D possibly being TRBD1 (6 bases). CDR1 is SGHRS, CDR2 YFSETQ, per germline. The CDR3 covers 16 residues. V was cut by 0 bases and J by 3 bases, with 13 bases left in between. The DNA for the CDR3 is TGCGCCAGCAGCTTGGCCGTCAACAGGGTTGGAAACACCATATATTTT. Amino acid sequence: CASSLAVNRVGNTIYF.

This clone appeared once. The CDR3 loop is CASSPRTGGADTQYF. As DNA, the CDR3 is TGCGCCAGCAGCCCCCGGACAGGGGGCGCAGATACGCAGTATTTT. The chain couples TRBV5-1 to TRBJ2-3; 11 positions match TRBD1. This CDR3 spans 15 amino acids. The junction had 5 bases not matched to a gene; V was cut back by 4 bases and J by 4 bases. Germline V gene lookup returns CDR1 SGHRS and CDR2 YFSETQ.

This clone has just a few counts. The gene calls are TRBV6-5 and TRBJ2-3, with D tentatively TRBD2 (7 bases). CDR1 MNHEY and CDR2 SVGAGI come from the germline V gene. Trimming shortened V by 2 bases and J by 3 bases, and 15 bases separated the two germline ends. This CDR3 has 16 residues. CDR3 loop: CASSYRGGFGTDTQYF. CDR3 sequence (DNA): TGTGCCAGCAGTTACAGGGGGGGTTTTGGTACAGATACGCAGTATTTT.

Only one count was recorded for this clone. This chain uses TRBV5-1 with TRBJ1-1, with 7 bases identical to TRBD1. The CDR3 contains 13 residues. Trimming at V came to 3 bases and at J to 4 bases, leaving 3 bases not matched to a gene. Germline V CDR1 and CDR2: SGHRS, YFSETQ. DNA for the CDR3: TGCGCCAGCAGCTCGGGACAGAGCACTGAAGCTTTCTTT. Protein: CASSSGQSTEAFF.

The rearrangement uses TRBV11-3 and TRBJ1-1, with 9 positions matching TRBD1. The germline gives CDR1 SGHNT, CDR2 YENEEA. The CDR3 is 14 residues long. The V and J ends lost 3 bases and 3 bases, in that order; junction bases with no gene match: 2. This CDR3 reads CASSFWTGDTEAFF. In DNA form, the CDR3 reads TGTGCCAGCAGCTTTTGGACAGGGGACACTGAAGCTTTCTTT.

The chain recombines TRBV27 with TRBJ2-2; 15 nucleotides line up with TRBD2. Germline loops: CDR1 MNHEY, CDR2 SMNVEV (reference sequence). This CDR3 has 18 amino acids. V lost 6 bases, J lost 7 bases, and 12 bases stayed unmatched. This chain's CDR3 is CASRLGGLAGGRLGELFF. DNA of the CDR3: TGTGCCAGCAGACTCGGGGGACTAGCGGGAGGTCGCCTCGGGGAGCTGTTTTTT.

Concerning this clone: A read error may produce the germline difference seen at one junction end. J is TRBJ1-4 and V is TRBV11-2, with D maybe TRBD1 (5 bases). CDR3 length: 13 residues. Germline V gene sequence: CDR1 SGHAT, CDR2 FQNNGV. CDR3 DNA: TGTGCCAGCAGCCAAGCGACAGCAGGGTTGCCCCTCTTT. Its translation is CASSQATAGLPLF.

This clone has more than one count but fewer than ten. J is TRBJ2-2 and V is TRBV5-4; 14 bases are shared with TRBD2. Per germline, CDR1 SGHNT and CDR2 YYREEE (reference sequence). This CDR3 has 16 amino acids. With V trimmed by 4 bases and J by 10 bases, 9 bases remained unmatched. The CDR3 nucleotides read TGTGCCAGCAGCCTCGGGACTAGCGGGAGACGAGAGGAGCTGTTTTTT. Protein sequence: CASSLGTSGRREELFF.

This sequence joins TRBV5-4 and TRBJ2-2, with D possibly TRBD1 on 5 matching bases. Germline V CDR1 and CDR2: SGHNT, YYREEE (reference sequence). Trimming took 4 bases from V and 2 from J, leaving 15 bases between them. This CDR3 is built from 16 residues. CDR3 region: CASSLYYRTNTGELFF. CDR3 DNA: TGTGCCAGCAGCCTCTACTACAGGACCAACACCGGGGAGCTGTTTTTT.

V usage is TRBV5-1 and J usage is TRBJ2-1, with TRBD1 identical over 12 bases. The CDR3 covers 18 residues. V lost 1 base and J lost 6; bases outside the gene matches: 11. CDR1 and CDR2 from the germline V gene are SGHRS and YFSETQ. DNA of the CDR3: TGCGCCAGCAGCTTGTCGTACCCCGGGACAGGGGGCGGCAATGAGCAGTTCTTC. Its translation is CASSLSYPGTGGGNEQFF. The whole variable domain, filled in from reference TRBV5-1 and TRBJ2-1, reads KAGVTQTPRYLIKTRGQQVTLSCSPISGHRSVSWYQQTPGQGLQFLFEYFSETQRNKGNFPGRFSGRQFSNSRSEMNVSTLELGDSALYLCASSLSYPGTGGGNEQFFGPGTRLTVL.

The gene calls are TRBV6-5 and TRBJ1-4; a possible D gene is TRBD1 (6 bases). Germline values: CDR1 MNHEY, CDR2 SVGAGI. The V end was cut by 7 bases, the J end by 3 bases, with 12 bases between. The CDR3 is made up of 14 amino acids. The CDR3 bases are TGTGCCAGCAAGTCGGGGGGGCCTAATGAAAAACTGTTTTTT. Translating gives CASKSGGPNEKLFF.

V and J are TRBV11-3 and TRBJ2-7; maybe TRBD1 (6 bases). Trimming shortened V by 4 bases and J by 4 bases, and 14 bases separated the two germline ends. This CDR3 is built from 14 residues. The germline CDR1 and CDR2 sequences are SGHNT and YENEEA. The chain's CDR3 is CASSSGQRTYEQYV. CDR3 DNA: TGTGCCAGCAGCTCCGGACAGAGGACTTACGAGCAGTACGTC.

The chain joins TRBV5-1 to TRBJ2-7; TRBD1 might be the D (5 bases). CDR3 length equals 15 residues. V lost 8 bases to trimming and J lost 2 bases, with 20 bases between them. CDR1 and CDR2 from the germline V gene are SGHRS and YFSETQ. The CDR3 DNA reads TGCGCCAGTCAGCTTGAGTCAGGGCCTACCTACGAGCAGTACTTC. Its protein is CASQLESGPTYEQYF.

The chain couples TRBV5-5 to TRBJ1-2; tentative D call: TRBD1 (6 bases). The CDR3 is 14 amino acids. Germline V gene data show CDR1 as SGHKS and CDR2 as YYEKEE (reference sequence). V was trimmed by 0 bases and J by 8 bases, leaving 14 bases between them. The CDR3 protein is CASSLAGELYGYTF. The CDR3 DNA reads TGTGCCAGCAGCTTGGCAGGGGAATTATACGGCTACACCTTC.

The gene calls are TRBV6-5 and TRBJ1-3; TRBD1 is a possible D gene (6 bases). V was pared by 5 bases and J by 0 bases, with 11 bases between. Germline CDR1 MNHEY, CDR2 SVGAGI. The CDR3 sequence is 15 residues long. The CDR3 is CASSRGSDSGNTIYF. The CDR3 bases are TGTGCCAGCAGTAGGGGGAGCGACTCTGGAAACACCATATATTTT.

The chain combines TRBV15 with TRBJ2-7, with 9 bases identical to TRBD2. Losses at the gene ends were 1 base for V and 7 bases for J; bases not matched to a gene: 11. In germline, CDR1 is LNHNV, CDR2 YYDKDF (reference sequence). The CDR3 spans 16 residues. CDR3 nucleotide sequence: TGTGCCACCAGCAGAGGAGGGCTAGCGGGAAGGGGTGAGCAGTACGTC. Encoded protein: CATSRGGLAGRGEQYV.

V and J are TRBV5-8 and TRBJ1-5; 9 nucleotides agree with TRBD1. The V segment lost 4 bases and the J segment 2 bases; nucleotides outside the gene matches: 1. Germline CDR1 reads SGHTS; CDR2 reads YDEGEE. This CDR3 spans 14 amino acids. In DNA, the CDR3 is TGTGCCAGCAGCGGGGACAGGGGCAATCAGCCCCAGCATTTT. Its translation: CASSGDRGNQPQHF.

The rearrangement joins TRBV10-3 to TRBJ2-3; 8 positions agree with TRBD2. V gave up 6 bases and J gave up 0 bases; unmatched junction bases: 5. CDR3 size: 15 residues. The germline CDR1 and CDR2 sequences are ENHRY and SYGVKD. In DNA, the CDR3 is TGTGCCATCAGGCCCATAGCGGGAAGCACAGATACGCAGTATTTT. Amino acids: CAIRPIAGSTDTQYF.

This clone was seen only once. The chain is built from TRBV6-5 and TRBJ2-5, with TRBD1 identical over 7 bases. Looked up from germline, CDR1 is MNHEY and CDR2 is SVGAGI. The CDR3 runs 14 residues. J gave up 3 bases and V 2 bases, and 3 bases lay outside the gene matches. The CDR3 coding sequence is TGTGCCAGCAGTTACACCGGGACAGAAGAGACCCAGTACTTC. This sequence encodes CASSYTGTEETQYF.

The CDR3 DNA reads TGTGCCAGCAGTTACGGTGGACTAGGGTCACCCCTCCACTTT. Its translation: CASSYGGLGSPLHF. The V call is TRBV6-6, the J call TRBJ1-6; D remains unclear. With 2 bases removed from V and 10 bases from J, the gap between germline ends came to 12 bases. Germline CDR1 reads MNHNY; CDR2 reads SVGAGI (reference sequence). The CDR3 sequence is 14 residues long.

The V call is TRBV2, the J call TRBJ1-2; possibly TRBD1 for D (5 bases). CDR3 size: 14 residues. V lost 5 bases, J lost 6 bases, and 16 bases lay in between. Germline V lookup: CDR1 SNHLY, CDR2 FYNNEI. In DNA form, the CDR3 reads TGTGCCAGCAGTAGGGGCAGACTAGACCATGGCTACACCTTC. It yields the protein CASSRGRLDHGYTF.

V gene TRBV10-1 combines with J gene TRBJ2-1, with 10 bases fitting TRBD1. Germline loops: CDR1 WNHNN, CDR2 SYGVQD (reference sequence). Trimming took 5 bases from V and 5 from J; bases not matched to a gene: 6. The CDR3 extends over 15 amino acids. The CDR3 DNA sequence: TGCGCCAGCAGTACCGGGACAGGGGTCCACAATGAGCAGTTCTTC. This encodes CASSTGTGVHNEQFF.